What follows are 17 T cell receptor beta chains derived from one specimen sequenced in a study of shared clonotypes between healthy human individuals. Clones were read by immunoSEQ multiplex PCR, and TCRdb kept only the in-frame ones, dropping some. The repertoire holds more than 1 million clones, with around three quarters as singletons. Sequenced: memory CD4+ T cells from PBMCs. This sample's subset: CD45RA-negative fraction. The origin of the receptors is a man aged 18 to 30 in good health. Some clones in this sample may be carry-over from other donors' samples.

This clone appeared once. J is TRBJ1-1 and V is TRBV6-6, with D tentatively TRBD1 (5 bases). With 4 bases removed from V and 0 bases from J, the gap between germline ends came to 9 bases. CDR3 length equals 14 residues. Germline V CDR1 and CDR2: MNHNY, SVGAGI (reference sequence). CDR3 protein: CASSWGRLNTEAFF. In DNA form, the CDR3 reads TGTGCCAGCAGTTGGGGCCGCTTGAACACTGAAGCTTTCTTT.

V usage is TRBV6-1 and J usage is TRBJ1-1, with D unclear. The germline V and J ends were trimmed by 2 bases and 2 bases, with 15 bases remaining between them. The V gene's germline CDR1 is MNHNS and CDR2 SASEGT. This CDR3 contains 16 residues. CDR3 in amino acids: CASSERTVPFNTEAFF. The CDR3 nucleotides read TGTGCCAGCAGTGAAAGGACGGTTCCCTTTAACACTGAAGCTTTCTTT.

The chain combines TRBV4-1 with TRBJ1-1; D not certain. V was pared by 0 bases and J by 0 bases, with 11 bases between. The CDR3 is 16 residues long. Germline CDR1 reads MGHRA; CDR2 reads YSYEKL. CDR3 amino acids: CASSQEFEHMNTEAFF. CDR3 coding DNA: TGCGCCAGCAGCCAAGAATTCGAACACATGAACACTGAAGCTTTCTTT.

Many counts were recorded for this clone. The sample holds other DNA sequences that translate to the same CDR3. The chain recombines TRBV18 with TRBJ1-2, with 7 positions matching TRBD1. This CDR3 has 13 residues. Trimming removed 2 bases from V and 7 bases from J; junction bases left unmatched: 4. Germline lookup yields CDR1 KGHSH and CDR2 LQKENI. This CDR3 reads CASSPEQGSGYTF. CDR3 in DNA: TGTGCCAGCTCACCAGAACAGGGGTCTGGCTACACCTTC.

This clone has more than one count but fewer than ten. This rearrangement joins TRBV7-2 to TRBJ1-5; the D gene is possibly TRBD1 (5 bases). Trimming left V 5 bases short and J 2 bases short, with 10 bases between. CDR3 length equals 14 residues. CDR1 and CDR2 from the germline V gene are SGHTA and FQGNSA. The chain's CDR3 is CASSVGDRNQPQHF. DNA for the CDR3: TGTGCCAGCAGCGTAGGGGATCGCAATCAGCCCCAGCATTTT.

J is TRBJ2-3 and V is TRBV25-1; 8 nucleotides agree with TRBD2. Germline V lookup: CDR1 MGHDK, CDR2 SYGVNS. The ends lost 8 bases at V and 4 bases at J; junction bases unmatched: 2. The length of the CDR3 is 12 residues. CDR3 protein: CASGGLADTQYF. Here the CDR3 DNA reads TGTGCCAGCGGGGGACTAGCAGATACGCAGTATTTT.

V and J are TRBV7-2 and TRBJ2-3; 12 nucleotides agree with TRBD2. This CDR3 contains 16 residues. J was trimmed by 12 bases and V by 5 bases; bases with no gene match: 15. The germline V gene encodes CDR1 SGHTA and CDR2 FQGNSA. CDR3 DNA sequence: TGTGCCAGCAGCCCCCCCGGACTAGCGGGGCCCTCGTTACAGTATTTT. Protein: CASSPPGLAGPSLQYF.

This rearrangement joins TRBV10-3 to TRBJ2-1, with 9 bases lining up with TRBD2. Trimming cost V 2 bases and J 0 bases; bases outside gene matches: 5. Germline V gene lookup returns CDR1 ENHRY and CDR2 SYGVKD. CDR3 size: 17 residues. CDR3 nucleotides: TGTGCCATCAGTGAGCCACCGGGACTAGCCTCCTACAATGAGCAGTTCTTC. Residues: CAISEPPGLASYNEQFF.

The chain combines TRBV5-5 with TRBJ1-5; no definite D call. From germline, CDR1 is SGHKS and CDR2 YYEKEE (reference sequence). V dropped 4 bases and J dropped 6 bases, with 8 bases sitting between them. The CDR3 sequence is 12 residues long. The CDR3 is CASSTSTQPQHF. As DNA, the CDR3 is TGTGCCAGCAGCACTTCTACTCAGCCCCAGCATTTT.

The J gene is TRBJ2-2, the V gene TRBV7-2; 9 bases are shared with TRBD1. The CDR3 consists of 15 residues. The ends lost 2 bases at V and 5 bases at J; junction bases unmatched: 3. Germline CDR1 SGHTA, CDR2 FQGNSA. DNA for the CDR3: TGTGCCAGCAGCTTAAAGACAGGGGGAACCGGGGAGCTGTTTTTT. It yields the protein CASSLKTGGTGELFF. The full variable domain, with the rest looked up from reference TRBV7-2 and TRBJ2-2, is GAGVSQSPSNKVTEKGKDVELRCDPISGHTALYWYRQSLGQGLEFLIYFQGNSAPDKSGLPSDRFSAERTGGSVSTLTIQRTQQEDSAVYLCASSLKTGGTGELFFGEGSRLTVL.

This sequence joins TRBV6-6 and TRBJ1-5, with a possible D match to TRBD1 (6 bases). This CDR3 has 13 amino acids. V was pared by 5 bases and J by 7 bases, with 12 bases between. Germline V gene sequence: CDR1 MNHNY, CDR2 SVGAGI (reference sequence). The CDR3 nucleotides are TGTGCCAGCAGTACAGGGTTGTTACAGCCCCAGCATTTT. Translation: CASSTGLLQPQHF.

The rearrangement joins TRBV7-6 to TRBJ2-2; D is possibly TRBD1 (6 bases). CDR3 size: 14 residues. Germline V gene sequence: CDR1 SGHVS, CDR2 FNYEAQ. Trimming cost V 2 bases and J 3 bases, with 7 bases left between them. In DNA form, the CDR3 reads TGTGCCAGCAGCTTACAGGGGCACACCGGGGAGCTGTTTTTT. Translated: CASSLQGHTGELFF.

CDR3 nucleotide sequence: TGTGCCAGCAGCACAAGTAGGGGCTCTGGAAACACCATATATTTT. It is translated as CASSTSRGSGNTIYF. This chain uses TRBV7-2 with TRBJ1-3; weak D call: TRBD1 (5 bases). The CDR3 totals 15 residues. CDR1 and CDR2 (germline): SGHTA, FQGNSA. The V and J ends lost 5 bases and 0 bases respectively, with 11 bases between them. Variable domain in full (rest from reference TRBV7-2 and TRBJ1-3): GAGVSQSPSNKVTEKGKDVELRCDPISGHTALYWYRQSLGQGLEFLIYFQGNSAPDKSGLPSDRFSAERTGGSVSTLTIQRTQQEDSAVYLCASSTSRGSGNTIYFGEGSWLTVV.

This clone was recorded a few times. V is TRBV30 and J is TRBJ1-1; tentative D call: TRBD1 (6 bases). The CDR3 has 14 residues. Germline V gene data show CDR1 as GTSNPN and CDR2 as SVGIG (reference sequence). V lost 0 bases and J 4 bases, leaving 12 bases between the germline ends. CDR3 in amino acids: CAWSVSGAATEAFF. The CDR3 nucleotides are TGTGCCTGGAGTGTATCAGGGGCAGCCACTGAAGCTTTCTTT.

The table lists this clone with a few counts. Distinct nucleotide sequences in the sample also encode this CDR3. The rearrangement links TRBV10-1 to TRBJ2-7; 10 bases match TRBD1. The CDR3 contains 16 residues. Germline CDR1 and CDR2: WNHNN and SYGVQD (reference sequence). V was clipped by 5 bases and J by 3 bases; unmatched bases: 10. The CDR3 DNA sequence: TGCGCCAGCAGTTACTCCCGGGACAGGGGTCTCTACGAGCAGTACTTC. Protein: CASSYSRDRGLYEQYF.

J is TRBJ2-7 and V is TRBV7-2, with 9 bases lining up with TRBD2. CDR1 and CDR2 from the germline V gene are SGHTA and FQGNSA. This CDR3 has 14 amino acids. V lost 1 base and J lost 6; bases outside the gene matches: 4. This CDR3 is CASSLVAGAREQYF. CDR3 in DNA: TGTGCCAGCAGCTTAGTAGCGGGAGCCCGCGAGCAGTACTTC.

The chain carries TRBV18 and TRBJ2-7, with 8 bases identical to TRBD2. This CDR3 has 13 amino acids. Germline lookup yields CDR1 KGHSH and CDR2 LQKENI. The V gene end was trimmed by 4 bases and the J gene end by 4 bases; junction bases not matched to a gene: 3. CDR3 nucleotides: TGTGCCAGCTCACTAGAGCGGGAGTACGAGCAGTACTTC. Residues: CASSLEREYEQYF. The variable domain in full, with the rest retrieved from reference TRBV18 and TRBJ2-7, is NAGVMQNPRHLVRRRGQEARLRCSPMKGHSHVYWYRQLPEEGLKFMVYLQKENIIDESGMPKERFSAEFPKEGPSILRIQQVVRGDSAAYFCASSLEREYEQYFGPGTRLTVT.